The sequence of this T cell receptor (beta chain) was determined in a study of Graves' ophthalmopathy and Graves' hyperthyroidism. This clonotype was detected ten times or more. RNA transcripts served as template for amplifying TCR beta CDR3 sequences. RT-PCR in the first round used HTBI primers; a second-round multiplex PCR followed. Using its own MiXCR run on the multiplex PCR reads, TCRdb lists one record per CDR3 protein. The sample gives just over 600,000 distinct CDR3 sequences, about 24% of which show up once; around 6.5% is in the top ten. This CDR3 is built from 13 residues. Per the germline V gene, CDR1 is SQVTM and CDR2 is ANQGSEA. Trimming removed 4 bases from V and 7 bases from J; junction bases left unmatched: 8.

The chain has TRBV29-1 and TRBJ2-7; 9 nucleotides match TRBD1. The material sequenced was peripheral blood. The clonotype comes from a woman between 18 and 30 years old with stable Graves' hyperthyroidism. Some clones in this sample may be carry-over from other donors' samples. The CDR3 region has the DNA TGCAGCGTTGGCCCGACAGGGGGGAGAGAGCAGTACTTC. This sequence encodes CSVGPTGGREQYF.